One and the same sample provided the 7 T cell receptor beta chains below, sequenced in a study of blood T cell repertoires in COVID-19. Sequenced by immunoSEQ multiplex PCR; TCRdb stores in-frame clones only, minus some. The data hold roughly 100,000 clones, with about 91% observed a single time. Specimen: peripheral blood. The receptors come from a man aged 45-65 years with acute or convalescent COVID-19.

This clone was observed a handful of times. The rearrangement uses TRBV12-3 or TRBV12-4 and TRBJ2-3, with TRBD2 matching 8 bases. The ends lost 7 bases at V and 6 bases at J; junction bases unmatched: 3. This CDR3 is built from 12 residues. In DNA form, the CDR3 reads TGTGCCAGCACCCCGGGGGGGGATACGCAGTATTTT. Amino acid sequence: CASTPGGDTQYF.

The chain is built from TRBV11-2 and TRBJ2-1; 12 bases line up with TRBD2. Germline V CDR1 and CDR2: SGHAT, FQNNGV. The CDR3 is 15 amino acids. With 5 bases clipped from V and 6 bases from J, the junction kept 5 bases outside the gene matches. CDR3 loop: CASSITSGGFNEQFF. CDR3 DNA sequence: TGTGCCAGCAGCATAACTAGCGGGGGGTTCAATGAGCAGTTCTTC.

This clone appeared a single time. The chain links TRBV6-5 to TRBJ1-4, with D tentatively TRBD1 (5 bases). Germline V gene lookup returns CDR1 MNHEY and CDR2 SVGAGI. CDR3 size: 15 residues. The V end lost 0 bases, the J end lost 4 bases, and 9 bases lay between the germline ends. The CDR3 DNA reads TGTGCCAGCAGTTACTCTCAGGGTGGTAATGAAAAACTGTTTTTT. It specifies CASSYSQGGNEKLFF.

The chain recombines TRBV24-1 with TRBJ2-1; possibly TRBD1 for D (8 bases). The V gene lost 10 bases and the J gene lost 3 bases, with 27 bases spanning the gap. Germline-derived CDR1 and CDR2 are KGHDR and SFDVKD. This CDR3 comprises 18 residues. CDR3 protein: CATYLTGAGQANYNEQFF. The CDR3 DNA reads TGTGCCACTTACTTGACCGGAGCGGGACAGGCGAACTACAATGAGCAGTTCTTC.

The rearrangement links TRBV6-2 or TRBV6-3 to TRBJ1-1; weak D call: TRBD1 (6 bases). The CDR3 has 15 residues. V was trimmed by 2 bases and J by 0 bases, leaving 10 bases between them. Germline V lookup: CDR1 MNHEY, CDR2 SVGEGT. The CDR3 loop reads CASSYERTVNTEAFF. The CDR3 nucleotides are TGTGCCAGCAGTTACGAGCGGACAGTGAACACTGAAGCTTTCTTT.

The chain has TRBV5-6 and TRBJ1-1; 7 bases map to TRBD1. The CDR3 extends over 12 amino acids. The germline gives CDR1 SGHDT, CDR2 YYEEEE. V lost 4 bases, J lost 8 bases, and 5 bases stayed unmatched. Here the CDR3 reads CASSPGTAEAFF. CDR3 DNA sequence: TGTGCCAGCAGCCCCGGGACAGCAGAAGCTTTCTTT.

The chain carries TRBV6-6 and TRBJ1-4; 8 bases map to TRBD1. CDR1 MNHNY and CDR2 SVGAGI come from the germline V gene (reference sequence). V shed 6 bases and J 8 bases; nucleotides not matched to a gene: 8. The CDR3 has 14 amino acids. The CDR3 sequence is CASRTGQGGEKLFF. The CDR3 nucleotides are TGTGCCAGCAGAACCGGACAGGGTGGCGAAAAACTGTTTTTT.